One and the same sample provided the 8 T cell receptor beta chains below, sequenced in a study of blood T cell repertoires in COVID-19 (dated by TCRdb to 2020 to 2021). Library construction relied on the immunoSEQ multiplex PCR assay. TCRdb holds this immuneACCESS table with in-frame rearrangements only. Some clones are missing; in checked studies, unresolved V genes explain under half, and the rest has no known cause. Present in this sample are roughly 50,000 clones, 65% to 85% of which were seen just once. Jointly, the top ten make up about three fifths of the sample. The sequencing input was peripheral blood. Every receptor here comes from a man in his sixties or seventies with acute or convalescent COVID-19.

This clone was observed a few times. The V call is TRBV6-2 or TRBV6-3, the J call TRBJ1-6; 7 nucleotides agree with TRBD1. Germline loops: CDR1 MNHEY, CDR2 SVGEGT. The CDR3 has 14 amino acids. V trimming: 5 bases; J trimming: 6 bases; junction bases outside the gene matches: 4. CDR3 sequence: CASSRGTVNSPLHF. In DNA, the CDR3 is TGTGCCAGCAGTCGCGGGACAGTTAATTCACCCCTCCACTTT.

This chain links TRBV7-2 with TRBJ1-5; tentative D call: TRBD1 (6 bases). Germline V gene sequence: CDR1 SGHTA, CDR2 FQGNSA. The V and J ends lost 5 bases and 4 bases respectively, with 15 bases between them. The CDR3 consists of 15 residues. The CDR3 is CASSLIHQGNQPQHF. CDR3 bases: TGTGCCAGCAGCCTCATTCATCAGGGGAATCAGCCCCAGCATTTT. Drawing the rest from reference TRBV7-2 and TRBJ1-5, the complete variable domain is GAGVSQSPSNKVTEKGKDVELRCDPISGHTALYWYRQSLGQGLEFLIYFQGNSAPDKSGLPSDRFSAERTGGSVSTLTIQRTQQEDSAVYLCASSLIHQGNQPQHFGDGTRLSIL.

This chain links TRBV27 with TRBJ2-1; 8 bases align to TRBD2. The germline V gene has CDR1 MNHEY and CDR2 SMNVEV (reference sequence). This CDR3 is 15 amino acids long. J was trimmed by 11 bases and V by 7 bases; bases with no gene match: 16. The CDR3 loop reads CASTREGTSVTKQFF. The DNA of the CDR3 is TGTGCCAGCACAAGGGAGGGGACTAGTGTGACAAAGCAGTTCTTC.

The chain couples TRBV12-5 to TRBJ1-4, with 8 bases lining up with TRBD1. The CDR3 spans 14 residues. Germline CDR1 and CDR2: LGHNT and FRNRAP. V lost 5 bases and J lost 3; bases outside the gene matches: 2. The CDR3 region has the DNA TGTGCTAGTGGTACAGGGGGTTCTAATGAAAAACTGTTTTTT. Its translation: CASGTGGSNEKLFF.

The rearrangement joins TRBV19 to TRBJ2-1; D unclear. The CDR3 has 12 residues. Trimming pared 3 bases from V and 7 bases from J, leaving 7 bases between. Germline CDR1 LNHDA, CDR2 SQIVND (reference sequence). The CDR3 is CASSMGRNEQFF. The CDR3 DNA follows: TGTGCCAGTAGTATGGGCCGTAATGAGCAGTTCTTC.

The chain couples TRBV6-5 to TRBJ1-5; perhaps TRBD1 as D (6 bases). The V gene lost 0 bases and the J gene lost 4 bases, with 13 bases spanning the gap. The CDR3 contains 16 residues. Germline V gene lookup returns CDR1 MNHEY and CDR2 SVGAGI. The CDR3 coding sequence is TGTGCCAGCAGTTACTCCCGGGGGGCTGGAAATCAGCCCCAGCATTTT. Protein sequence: CASSYSRGAGNQPQHF.

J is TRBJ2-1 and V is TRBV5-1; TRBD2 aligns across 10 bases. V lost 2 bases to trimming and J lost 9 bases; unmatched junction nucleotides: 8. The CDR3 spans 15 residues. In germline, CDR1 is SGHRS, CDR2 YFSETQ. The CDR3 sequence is CASSLQPSGSSEQFF. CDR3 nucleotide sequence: TGCGCCAGCAGCTTACAACCTAGCGGGAGCAGTGAGCAGTTCTTC. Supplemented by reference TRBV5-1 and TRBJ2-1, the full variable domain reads KAGVTQTPRYLIKTRGQQVTLSCSPISGHRSVSWYQQTPGQGLQFLFEYFSETQRNKGNFPGRFSGRQFSNSRSEMNVSTLELGDSALYLCASSLQPSGSSEQFFGPGTRLTVL.

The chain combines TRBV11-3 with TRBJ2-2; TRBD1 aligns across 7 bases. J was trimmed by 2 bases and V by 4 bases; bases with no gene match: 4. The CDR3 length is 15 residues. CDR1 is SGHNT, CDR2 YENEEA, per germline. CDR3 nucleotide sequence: TGTGCCAGCAGCTCTAGGGGGCCCAACACCGGGGAGCTGTTTTTT. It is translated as CASSSRGPNTGELFF.